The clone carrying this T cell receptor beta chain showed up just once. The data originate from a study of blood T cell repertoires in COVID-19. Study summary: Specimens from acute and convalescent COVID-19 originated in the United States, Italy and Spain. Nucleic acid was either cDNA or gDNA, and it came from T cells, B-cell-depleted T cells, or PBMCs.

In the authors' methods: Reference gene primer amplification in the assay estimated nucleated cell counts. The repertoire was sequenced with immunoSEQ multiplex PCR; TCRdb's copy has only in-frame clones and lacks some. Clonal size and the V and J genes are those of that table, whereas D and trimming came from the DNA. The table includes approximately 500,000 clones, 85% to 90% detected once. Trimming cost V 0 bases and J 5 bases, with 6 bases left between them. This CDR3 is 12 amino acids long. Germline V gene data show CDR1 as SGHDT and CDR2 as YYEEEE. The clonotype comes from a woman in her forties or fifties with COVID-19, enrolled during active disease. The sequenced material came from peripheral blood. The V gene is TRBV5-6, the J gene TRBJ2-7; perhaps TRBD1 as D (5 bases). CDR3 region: CASSLARDEQYF. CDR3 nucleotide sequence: TGTGCCAGCAGCTTGGCCAGGGACGAGCAGTACTTC.